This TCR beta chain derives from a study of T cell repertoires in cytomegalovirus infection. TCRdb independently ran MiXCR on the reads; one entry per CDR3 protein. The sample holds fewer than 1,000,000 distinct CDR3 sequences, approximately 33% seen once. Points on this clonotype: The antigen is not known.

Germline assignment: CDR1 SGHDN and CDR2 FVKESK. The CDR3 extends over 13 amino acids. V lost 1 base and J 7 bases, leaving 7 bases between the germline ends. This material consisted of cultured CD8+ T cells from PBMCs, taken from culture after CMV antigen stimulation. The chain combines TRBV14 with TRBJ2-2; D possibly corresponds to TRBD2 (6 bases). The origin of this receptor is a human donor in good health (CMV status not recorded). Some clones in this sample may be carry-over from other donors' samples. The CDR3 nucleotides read TGTGCCAGCAGCCAAGGGGGAGGCGGGGAGCTGTTTTTT. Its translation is CASSQGGGGELFF.